Detailed here is one T cell receptor beta chain. The antigen is not known. The data were obtained in a study of human T cells and chemical hapten exposure. The ends were cut back, 4 bases at V and 0 bases at J, with 7 bases in the middle. Germline V lookup: CDR1 SQVTM, CDR2 ANQGSEA. CDR3 length: 13 residues. As to time point: patch test 1, 2 weeks after DPC sensitization. Treatment: therapeutic diphenylcyclopropenone sensitization with weekly scalp DPC. Total RNA was isolated from whole blood that had not been fractionated. Broader study findings: No shift was seen in TCRs above 1 in 1000 frequency with DPC sensitization.

In the library, unique molecular identifiers were attached to individual cDNA molecules. Via MiXCR, TCRdb re-called the RACE reads, giving one row per CDR3 protein. The sample includes around 57,000 distinct CDR3 sequences, roughly 11% seen only once; the top ten take under 2%. The specimen was whole blood, collected in connection with sensitization to the hapten diphenylcyclopropenone (DPC). V usage is TRBV29-1 and J usage is TRBJ1-3, with D uncertain. The TCR was taken from a woman aged 40-49 years with alopecia areata. Some clones in this sample may be carry-over from other donors' samples. The CDR3 DNA sequence: TGCAGCGTTGTCGCGCTCTCTGGAAACACCATATATTTT. As protein: CSVVALSGNTIYF.